What follows is one T cell receptor (beta chain) and its context. Its antigen is currently not known. The germline gene is not matched at one end of the junction; a read error may be the cause. The sample is drawn from a study of blood T cell repertoires in COVID-19 (dated by TCRdb to about 2020). In the study overall: Samples covering the acute and convalescent phases of COVID-19 were provided by collaborators in the United States, Italy and Spain. The prospective study material was composed of cDNA or gDNA derived from T cells, B-cell-depleted T cells, or PBMCs. Deeply sampled blood TCRbeta repertoires from subjects exposed to, actively infected with, or recovered from COVID-19 were included in the dataset. A freely available public database, intended as a resource for researchers studying the immune response to SARS-CoV-2, is where the repertoires were released. Samples were obtained from the ongoing ImmuneRACE study (first 160 participants) and from over 1,000 subjects provided by 6 global collaborators. The sample metadata nearly always contained a de-identified subject ID, COVID-19 status, age in years and sex. Where HLA class I and class II types were available, the types were taken from metadata supplied by the sample provider, not from assay-based typing. What the authors observed across the whole study: The amount of clinical and demographic metadata varied by source and participant and was provided uncurated.

Each collaborating institution followed its own protocols to collect whole blood in K2EDTA tubes. For TCRbeta analysis, collaborator samples were shipped as frozen whole blood, as isolated PBMCs, or as DNA extracted from either sample type. The immunoSEQ Assay, a bias-controlled multiplex PCR, was used to amplify TCRbeta CDR3 regions from genomic DNA. Under the source paper's analysis protocol: The number of nucleated cells in each sample was estimated by amplification of reference gene primers within the assay. To quantify the absolute abundance of each unique TCRbeta CDR3 rearrangement, sequence reads were collapsed and filtered. For each sample, productive Simpson clonality was calculated as the square root of Simpson's diversity index across productive rearrangements. TCRdb mirrors the immuneACCESS table, restricted to in-frame sequences. Some clones are absent from its copies; in checked studies, under half trace to an unresolved V gene, and the reason for the others is unknown. V and J calls and clone size are copied from that table; D and trimming were computed from the DNA. This sample has around 170,000 clones in its table, and 65% to 85% of those were observed once. In total, the top ten clones hold roughly 2.9% of the sample.

The cysteine opens and the phenylalanine closes a CDR3 of 15 amino acids. Only CDR3 DNA is held: 45 bases, read in frame from base 1. Based on the germline V gene (reference sequence), the CDR1 and CDR2 sequences are SSHAT and FNYEAQ. This TCR came from an older woman with acute or convalescent COVID-19. Sequencing input: peripheral blood. The rearrangement joined TRBV7-7 to TRBJ2-7, with 8 middle bases fitting TRBD1. The sequence in DNA is TGTGCTAGCAGCTTAAAAGGACAGGGATGGTTCGAGCAGTACTTC. It specifies CASSLKGQGWFEQYF. Beyond the CDR3, the reference TRBV7-7 and TRBJ2-7 genes provide the residues; the full variable domain reads: GAGVSQSPRYKVTKRGQDVTLRCDPISSHATLYWYQQALGQGPEFLTYFNYEAQPDKSGLPSDRFSAERPEGSISTLTIQRTEQRDSAMYRCASSLKGQGWFEQYFGPGTRLTVT.